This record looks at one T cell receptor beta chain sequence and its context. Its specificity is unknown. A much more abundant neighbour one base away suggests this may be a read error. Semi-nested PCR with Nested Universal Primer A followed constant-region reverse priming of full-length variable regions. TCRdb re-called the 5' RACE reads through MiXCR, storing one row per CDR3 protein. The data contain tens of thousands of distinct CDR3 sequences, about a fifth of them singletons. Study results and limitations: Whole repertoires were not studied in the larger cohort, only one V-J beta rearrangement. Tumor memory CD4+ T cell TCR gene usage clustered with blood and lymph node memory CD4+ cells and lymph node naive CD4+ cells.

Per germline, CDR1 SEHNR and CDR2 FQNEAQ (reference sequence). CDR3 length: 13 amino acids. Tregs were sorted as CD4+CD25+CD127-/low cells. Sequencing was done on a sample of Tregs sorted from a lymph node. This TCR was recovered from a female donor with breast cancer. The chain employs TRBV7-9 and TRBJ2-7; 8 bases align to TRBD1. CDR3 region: CASSSGQGYERYF. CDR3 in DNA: TGTGCCAGCAGCTCCGGACAGGGCTACGAGCGGTACTTC.